This TCR beta chain derives from a study of blood T cell repertoires in COVID-19. This CDR3 has 15 amino acids. Trimming shortened V by 8 bases and J by 2 bases, and 13 bases separated the two germline ends. Germline V gene sequence: CDR1 MNHEY, CDR2 SVGAGI. The repertoire was sequenced with immunoSEQ multiplex PCR; TCRdb's copy has only in-frame clones and lacks some. The data hold about 180,000 clones, with roughly 88% observed a single time. Sequencing was performed on peripheral blood. V usage is TRBV6-5 and J usage is TRBJ2-6; D is perhaps TRBD2 (5 bases). This clonotype was obtained from a human donor with active or convalescent COVID-19. The donor label of this sample is uncertain. CDR3 in amino acids: CASGKIGTGANVLTF. As DNA, the CDR3 is TGTGCCAGCGGTAAAATCGGGACTGGGGCCAACGTCCTGACTTTC.